The next 20 T cell receptor beta chains were all read from a single sample in a study of OX40 agonist ivuxolimab in advanced cancers. Clones were sequenced by immunoSEQ multiplex PCR, and TCRdb holds only the in-frame ones, with some missing. The table includes 60,000 to 90,000 clones, about 88% detected once. The starting material was CD4+ or CD8+ T cells sorted from blood, obtained in a trial of the OX40 agonist ivuxolimab. The receptors derive from an adult with an advanced solid tumor such as melanoma, head and neck, liver or kidney cancer.

The rearrangement links TRBV7-9 to TRBJ1-5; maybe TRBD1 (5 bases). CDR3 size: 13 residues. V lost 3 bases and J 5 bases, leaving 8 bases between the germline ends. CDR1 is SEHNR and CDR2 is FQNEAQ in the germline V gene (reference sequence). CDR3 amino acids: CASSFEGYQPQHF. CDR3 DNA: TGTGCCAGCAGCTTCGAGGGGTATCAGCCCCAGCATTTT.

This chain connects TRBV28 to TRBJ1-1; D remains unclear. Between the trimmed V and J ends, which lost 2 bases and 4 bases, there was a span of 14 bases. The V gene's germline CDR1 is MDHEN and CDR2 SYDVKM. The CDR3 runs 15 residues. The DNA for the CDR3 is TGTGCCAGCAGTTTAAGGCCCCCTAGCAGCACTGAAGCTTTCTTT. Amino acid sequence: CASSLRPPSSTEAFF.

V gene TRBV6-5 combines with J gene TRBJ2-1; D is uncertain. This CDR3 is built from 12 residues. Germline lookup yields CDR1 MNHEY and CDR2 SVGAGI. Trimming pared 6 bases from V and 6 bases from J, leaving 9 bases between. CDR3 protein: CASRDGFNEQFF. CDR3 coding DNA: TGTGCCAGCAGAGACGGTTTCAATGAGCAGTTCTTC.

The rearrangement joins TRBV5-1 to TRBJ2-3; 9 bases are a match to TRBD2. Germline CDR1 is SGHRS and CDR2 is YFSETQ. Trimming at V came to 0 bases and at J to 5 bases, leaving 7 bases not matched to a gene. CDR3 size: 16 residues. The CDR3 DNA reads as TGCGCCAGCAGCTTGGTGGCTAGCGGGATGGTAGATACGCAGTATTTT. It encodes CASSLVASGMVDTQYF.

The CDR3 DNA sequence: TGCGCCAGCAGCTCGGCCTTGGGACAGGGGGCTCGCACAGATACGCAGTATTTT. Translating gives CASSSALGQGARTDTQYF. The chain uses TRBV5-1 and TRBJ2-3; 12 bases align to TRBD1. Per the germline V gene, CDR1 is SGHRS and CDR2 is YFSETQ. J was trimmed by 1 base and V by 3 bases; bases with no gene match: 9. This CDR3 comprises 18 residues.

The chain has TRBV25-1 and TRBJ1-2; TRBD1 might be the D (6 bases). V was trimmed by 4 bases and J by 2 bases, leaving 17 bases between them. The CDR3 runs to 16 residues. Germline values: CDR1 MGHDK, CDR2 SYGVNS. CDR3 sequence: CASSVPGADVNYGYTF. In nucleotides, the CDR3 is TGTGCCAGCAGTGTCCCAGGGGCTGATGTCAACTATGGCTACACCTTC.

This clone came up once. This chain links TRBV6-6 with TRBJ1-1, with TRBD1 as a possible D gene (5 bases). The CDR3 runs 14 residues. Between the trimmed V and J ends, which lost 6 bases and 5 bases, there was a span of 16 bases. Germline values: CDR1 MNHNY, CDR2 SVGAGI (reference sequence). The CDR3, as DNA: TGTGCCAGCAGGGACTCCGGGGCGGGGACTGAAGCTTTCTTT. Encoded protein: CASRDSGAGTEAFF.

The J gene is TRBJ1-6, the V gene TRBV30; D perhaps matches TRBD1 (5 bases). CDR3 length: 15 amino acids. Germline-derived CDR1 and CDR2 are GTSNPN and SVGIG (reference sequence). Between the trimmed V and J ends, which lost 5 bases and 5 bases, there was a span of 16 bases. The CDR3 region has the DNA TGTGCCTGGGGCGCGTCCGGGACGAATAATTCACCCCTCCACTTT. This codes for CAWGASGTNNSPLHF.

This chain uses TRBV4-2 with TRBJ2-7, with unresolved D. The V end was cut by 0 bases, the J end by 7 bases, with 10 bases between. This CDR3 spans 13 amino acids. CDR1 and CDR2 from the germline V gene are LGHNA and YNFKEQ. The CDR3 is CASSQERSREQYF. In DNA, the CDR3 is TGTGCCAGCAGCCAAGAAAGGTCGCGTGAGCAGTACTTC.

V usage is TRBV5-1 and J usage is TRBJ1-5, with D possibly matching TRBD1 (5 bases). Per germline, CDR1 SGHRS and CDR2 YFSETQ. The CDR3 is made up of 15 amino acids. V was cut by 0 bases and J by 2 bases, with 9 bases left in between. The CDR3 region is CASSLDPGRNQPQHF. The CDR3 nucleotides are TGCGCCAGCAGCTTGGATCCAGGGCGCAATCAGCCCCAGCATTTT.

CDR3 nucleotide sequence: TGTGCCAGTAGTATAAGCGGGAGTACCGGGGAGCTGTTTTTT. This codes for CASSISGSTGELFF. The rearrangement uses TRBV19 and TRBJ2-2; TRBD2 agrees at 8 bases. Unmatched junction bases numbered 1, after V lost 2 bases and J lost 5 bases. CDR3 length: 14 amino acids. Germline loops: CDR1 LNHDA, CDR2 SQIVND (reference sequence).

The CDR3, as DNA: TGTGCCAGCAGCTTACTTCTCAGGACCTACGAGAACACTGAAGCTTTCTTT. It yields the protein CASSLLLRTYENTEAFF. The chain uses TRBV7-8 and TRBJ1-1; D call uncertain. Germline values: CDR1 SGHVS, CDR2 FQNEAQ. The CDR3 loop spans 17 amino acids. Trimming shortened V by 2 bases and J by 1 base, and 17 bases separated the two germline ends.

This clone was seen a few times. V gene TRBV4-1 combines with J gene TRBJ1-1; possibly TRBD1 for D (5 bases). This CDR3 has 14 amino acids. Germline V gene data show CDR1 as MGHRA and CDR2 as YSYEKL. V was trimmed by 2 bases and J by 1 base, leaving 8 bases between them. For the CDR3, the DNA is TGCGCCAGCAGCCAAACGACAGCGAACACTGAAGCTTTCTTT. It codes for CASSQTTANTEAFF.

This clone was seen once. This sequence joins TRBV11-2 and TRBJ2-3; D remains ambiguous. V shed 5 bases and J shed 6 bases, with 12 bases lying between them. The CDR3 loop spans 13 amino acids. Germline assignment: CDR1 SGHAT and CDR2 FQNNGV. The DNA of the CDR3 is TGTGCCAGCAGCCCCTCTGGGCCGGATACGCAGTATTTT. Its protein is CASSPSGPDTQYF.

The count of this clone is one. The rearrangement joins TRBV4-2 to TRBJ1-1, with D perhaps TRBD1 (6 bases). This CDR3 has 17 amino acids. The V gene lost 1 base and the J gene lost 5 bases, with 20 bases spanning the gap. Germline CDR1 and CDR2: LGHNA and YNFKEQ. CDR3 coding DNA: TGTGCCAGCAGCCAAGCAACCGGCGGGGGGGCTGGTACTGAAGCTTTCTTT. Protein sequence: CASSQATGGGAGTEAFF.

The chain employs TRBV28 and TRBJ1-6; TRBD1 matches at 11 bases. V was clipped by 3 bases and J by 10 bases; unmatched bases: 2. CDR1 is MDHEN and CDR2 is SYDVKM in the germline V gene. The CDR3 contains 14 residues. CDR3 in amino acids: CASSLGTGGSPLHF. The CDR3 nucleotides read TGTGCCAGCAGTTTGGGGACAGGGGGATCACCCCTCCACTTT. Full variable domain (remainder filled in from reference TRBV28 and TRBJ1-6): DVKVTQSSRYLVKRTGEKVFLECVQDMDHENMFWYRQDPGLGLRLIYFSYDVKMKEKGDIPEGYSVSREKKERFSLILESASTNQTSMYLCASSLGTGGSPLHFGNGTRLTVT.

This clone turned up a few times. The chain employs TRBV6-1 and TRBJ1-5, with D maybe TRBD1 (5 bases). From germline, CDR1 is MNHNS and CDR2 SASEGT. The CDR3 has 15 residues. Between the trimmed V and J ends, which lost 4 bases and 6 bases, there was a span of 16 bases. Written as DNA, the CDR3 is TGTGCCAGCAGTGCTTCGGGCCTGGGGGTTCAGCCCCAGCATTTT. This sequence encodes CASSASGLGVQPQHF.

The chain couples TRBV29-1 to TRBJ1-2; TRBD1 might be the D (6 bases). The V and J ends lost 4 bases and 2 bases respectively, with 11 bases between them. The CDR3 has 13 residues. Germline CDR1 reads SQVTM; CDR2 reads ANQGSEA. The CDR3 DNA sequence: TGCAGCGTTGTGGTCCAGGGGAACTATGGCTACACCTTC. Translation gives CSVVVQGNYGYTF.

This clone was counted a single time. The rearrangement uses TRBV6-1 and TRBJ2-3; D gene ambiguous. This CDR3 contains 13 residues. Trimming pared 10 bases from V and 5 bases from J, leaving 16 bases between. Germline CDR1 reads MNHNS; CDR2 reads SASEGT. The DNA for the CDR3 is TGTGCCACCTTGGGCCCTGGTGGAGATACGCAGTATTTT. Encoded protein: CATLGPGGDTQYF.

The V gene is TRBV10-3, the J gene TRBJ1-1, with a weak D call TRBD1 (6 bases). V lost 3 bases to trimming and J lost 4 bases, with 12 bases between them. CDR1 and CDR2 (germline): ENHRY, SYGVKD. There are 14 residues in the CDR3. The DNA of the CDR3 is TGTGCCATCAGTGAATGGGAGGGGGGCACTGAAGCTTTCTTT. Its translation is CAISEWEGGTEAFF.